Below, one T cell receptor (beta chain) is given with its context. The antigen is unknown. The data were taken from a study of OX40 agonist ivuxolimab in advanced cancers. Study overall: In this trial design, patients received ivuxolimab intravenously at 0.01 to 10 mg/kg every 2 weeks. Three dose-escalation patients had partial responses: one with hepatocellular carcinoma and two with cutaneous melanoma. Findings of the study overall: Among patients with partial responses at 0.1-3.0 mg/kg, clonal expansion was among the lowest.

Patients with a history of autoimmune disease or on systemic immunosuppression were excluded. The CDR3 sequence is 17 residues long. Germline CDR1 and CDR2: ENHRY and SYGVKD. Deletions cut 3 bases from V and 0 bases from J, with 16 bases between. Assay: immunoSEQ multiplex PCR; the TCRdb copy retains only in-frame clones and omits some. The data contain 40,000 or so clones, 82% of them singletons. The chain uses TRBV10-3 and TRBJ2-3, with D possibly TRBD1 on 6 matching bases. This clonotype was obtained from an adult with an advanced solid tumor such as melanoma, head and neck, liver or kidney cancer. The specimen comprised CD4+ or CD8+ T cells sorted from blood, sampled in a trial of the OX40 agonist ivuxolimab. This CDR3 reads CAISESGHRPSTDTQYF. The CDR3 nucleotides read TGTGCCATCAGTGAATCGGGACACCGACCCAGCACAGATACGCAGTATTTT.